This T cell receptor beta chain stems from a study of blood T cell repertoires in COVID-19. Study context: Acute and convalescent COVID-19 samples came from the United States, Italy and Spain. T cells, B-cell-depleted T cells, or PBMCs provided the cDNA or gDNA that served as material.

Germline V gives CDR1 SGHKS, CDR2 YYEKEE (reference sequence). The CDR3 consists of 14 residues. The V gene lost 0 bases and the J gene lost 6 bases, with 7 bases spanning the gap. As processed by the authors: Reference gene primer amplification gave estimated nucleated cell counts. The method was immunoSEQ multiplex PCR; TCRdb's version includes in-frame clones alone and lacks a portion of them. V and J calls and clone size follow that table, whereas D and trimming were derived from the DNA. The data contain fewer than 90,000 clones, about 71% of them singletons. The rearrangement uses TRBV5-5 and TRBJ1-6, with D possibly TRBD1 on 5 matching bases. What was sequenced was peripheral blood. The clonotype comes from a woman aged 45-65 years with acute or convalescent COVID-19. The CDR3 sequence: CASSLGQGNSPLHF. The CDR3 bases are TGTGCCAGCAGCTTGGGTCAGGGTAATTCACCCCTCCACTTT.